This TCR beta chain was profiled in a study of T cells in localized non-small cell lung cancer. The method was immunoSEQ multiplex PCR; TCRdb's version includes in-frame clones alone and lacks a portion of them. This table has about 19,000 clones, over 80% appearing once. CDR3 length: 14 residues. Germline V CDR1 and CDR2: ENHRY, SYGVKD. Trimming left V 5 bases short and J 3 bases short, with 11 bases between. On this clone: Antigen unknown.

Overall study findings and caveats: Heterogeneity is still possible, as just one tumor region was sequenced. Maximal T cell clonality occurred in uninvolved adjacent lung, with tumor ranking below it.

The sequence derives from a woman between 35 and 70 years old with stage I lung adenocarcinoma. The rearrangement uses TRBV10-3 and TRBJ2-1; tentatively, D is TRBD1 (5 bases). This sample comprised peripheral blood, obtained before any cancer treatment. DNA for the CDR3: TGTGCCATCAGTCTAACCGACAGCTACAATGAGCAGTTCTTC. Translating gives CAISLTDSYNEQFF.